The 29 T cell receptor beta chains in this list originate from one sample, sequenced in a study of blood T cell repertoires in COVID-19. Produced via immunoSEQ multiplex PCR; TCRdb's table is partial and in-frame only. This table holds 150,000 to 200,000 clones, roughly 80% found once. Sequenced sample: peripheral blood. The receptors stem from a woman aged 70 to 79 with COVID-19, enrolled during active disease.

The chain employs TRBV6-1 and TRBJ1-5, with D unclear. This CDR3 has 16 residues. Germline V lookup: CDR1 MNHNS, CDR2 SASEGT. V was trimmed by 8 bases and J by 0 bases, leaving 17 bases between them. As DNA, the CDR3 is TGTGCCAGCGGTGGGAGGCGACCAAATAGCAATCAGCCCCAGCATTTT. Translation gives CASGGRRPNSNQPQHF.

The rearrangement joins TRBV2 to TRBJ2-3, with 7 bases fitting TRBD1. V lost 1 base, J lost 6 bases, and 10 bases stayed unmatched. Germline CDR1 is SNHLY and CDR2 is FYNNEI. The CDR3 runs 16 residues. The CDR3 sequence: CASSEDGQARRDTQYF. The CDR3 bases are TGTGCCAGCAGTGAAGATGGACAGGCCCGCAGGGATACGCAGTATTTT.

The chain links TRBV28 to TRBJ2-7; tentative D call: TRBD2 (5 bases). The CDR3 runs to 14 residues. Trimming took 2 bases from V and 2 from J, leaving 10 bases between them. Germline CDR1 is MDHEN and CDR2 is SYDVKM. The CDR3 loop is CASSLRGDAYEQYF. CDR3 bases: TGTGCCAGCAGTTTACGGGGTGACGCCTACGAGCAGTACTTC.

This clone was detected only once. The V and J genes are TRBV5-1 and TRBJ2-3; D remains unclear. The CDR3 contains 13 residues. The ends were cut back, 4 bases at V and 6 bases at J, with 12 bases in the middle. Germline CDR1 is SGHRS and CDR2 is YFSETQ. CDR3 loop: CASSSRSWDTQYF. The DNA for the CDR3 is TGCGCCAGCAGCAGCCGTAGCTGGGATACGCAGTATTTT.

V and J are TRBV4-1 and TRBJ2-7, with 8 bases aligning to TRBD1. The CDR3 consists of 16 residues. J gave up 7 bases and V 0 bases, and 11 bases lay outside the gene matches. Germline lookup yields CDR1 MGHRA and CDR2 YSYEKL. For the CDR3, the DNA is TGCGCCAGCAGCCAAGATAAGGCAGGGGGCGCGGGAGAGCAGTACTTC. It encodes CASSQDKAGGAGEQYF.

The V and J genes are TRBV2 and TRBJ2-1, with 7 bases lining up with TRBD2. CDR3 length equals 19 residues. In germline, CDR1 is SNHLY, CDR2 FYNNEI. The J segment lost 9 bases and the V segment lost 6 bases, leaving 26 bases of the junction unmatched. The CDR3 coding sequence is TGTGCCAGCAGGGCCTCTAGCGGTCTTCCTATTGTTAGGTCGGGTGAGCAGTTCTTC. It specifies CASRASSGLPIVRSGEQFF.

This clone was detected only a few times. The chain combines TRBV5-1 with TRBJ1-2, with unresolved D. The V end was cut by 5 bases, the J end by 7 bases, with 21 bases between. Germline CDR1 and CDR2: SGHRS and YFSETQ. This CDR3 has 15 amino acids. This CDR3 reads CASSPDSGLRGGYTF. Here the CDR3 DNA reads TGCGCCAGCAGTCCCGACTCGGGATTGCGCGGTGGCTACACCTTC.

The chain couples TRBV28 to TRBJ2-5; D uncertain. The CDR3 length is 11 residues. V shed 7 bases and J shed 5 bases, with 8 bases lying between them. CDR1 is MDHEN and CDR2 is SYDVKM in the germline V gene. The DNA for the CDR3 is TGTGCCAGCACCGCCCGGGAGACCCAGTACTTC. Amino acid sequence: CASTARETQYF.

The J gene is TRBJ1-5, the V gene TRBV28; D perhaps matches TRBD1 (6 bases). CDR1 MDHEN and CDR2 SYDVKM come from the germline V gene. This CDR3 is built from 19 residues. V lost 4 bases and J 0 bases, leaving 22 bases between the germline ends. The CDR3 nucleotides are TGTGCCAGCAGTTCAAACCACGACAGGCTCAGCTATAGCAATCAGCCCCAGCATTTT. Translating gives CASSSNHDRLSYSNQPQHF.

The rearrangement joins TRBV19 to TRBJ2-1, with 14 positions matching TRBD2. Germline CDR1 LNHDA, CDR2 SQIVND (reference sequence). Germline trimming cut 5 bases from V and 7 bases from J; bases unmatched to any gene: 4. This CDR3 spans 15 amino acids. This chain's CDR3 is CASSWTSGGPNEQFF. The CDR3 DNA is TGTGCCAGTAGTTGGACTAGCGGGGGGCCGAATGAGCAGTTCTTC.

The rearrangement uses TRBV10-3 and TRBJ1-3; D ambiguous. V was trimmed by 6 bases and J by 0 bases, leaving 15 bases between them. This CDR3 has 16 amino acids. From germline, CDR1 is ENHRY and CDR2 SYGVKD. CDR3 in DNA: TGTGCCATCAGCAAGAATGACTGGAGCTCTGGAAACACCATATATTTT. Protein product: CAISKNDWSSGNTIYF.

The V gene is TRBV6-5, the J gene TRBJ1-5; 8 bases agree with TRBD1. With 4 bases clipped from V and 9 bases from J, the junction kept 5 bases outside the gene matches. CDR1 and CDR2 (germline): MNHEY, SVGAGI. This CDR3 region has 13 residues. DNA of the CDR3: TGTGCCAGCAGTTTGGACGGGACAGGGCCCCAGCATTTT. Translation: CASSLDGTGPQHF.

The gene calls are TRBV13 and TRBJ2-7; TRBD1 aligns across 7 bases. The CDR3 totals 14 residues. The ends lost 8 bases at V and 3 bases at J; junction bases unmatched: 10. Germline V lookup: CDR1 PRHDT, CDR2 FYEKMQ (reference sequence). The CDR3 is CASGRGKNHYEQYF. The CDR3 nucleotides are TGTGCCAGCGGCAGGGGGAAAAATCACTACGAGCAGTACTTC.

The chain links TRBV7-2 to TRBJ1-4; D might be TRBD1 (6 bases). The CDR3 is made up of 14 amino acids. The V end lost 6 bases, the J end lost 8 bases, and 16 bases lay between the germline ends. Germline V gene sequence: CDR1 SGHTA, CDR2 FQGNSA. The CDR3 spells CASRPGALGEKLFF. DNA of the CDR3: TGTGCCAGCAGGCCAGGGGCCCTAGGGGAAAAACTGTTTTTT.

This clone was seen just once. The chain employs TRBV7-2 and TRBJ1-4; no reliable D call. Trimming left V 5 bases short and J 0 bases short, with 19 bases between. The CDR3 runs 18 residues. Germline assignment: CDR1 SGHTA and CDR2 FQGNSA. The CDR3 sequence is CASSATSPRSATNEKLFF. In DNA, the CDR3 is TGTGCCAGCAGCGCGACATCTCCAAGATCCGCAACTAATGAAAAACTGTTTTTT.

This rearrangement joins TRBV5-4 to TRBJ2-2; tentative D call: TRBD2 (6 bases). This CDR3 comprises 16 residues. Germline CDR1 is SGHNT and CDR2 is YYREEE (reference sequence). Trimming stripped 3 bases from V and 7 bases from J, with 19 bases between. The CDR3 nucleotides are TGTGCCAGCAGCTCTTCGAGAGCGGGCGGGGTCGGGGAGCTGTTTTTT. Translation: CASSSSRAGGVGELFF.

CDR3 sequence (DNA): TGTGCCTGGAGCAGACAGGAGAATCAGCCCCAGCATTTT. This codes for CAWSRQENQPQHF. The chain joins TRBV30 to TRBJ1-5, with D maybe TRBD1 (6 bases). Germline loops: CDR1 GTSNPN, CDR2 SVGIG (reference sequence). Trimming cost V 3 bases and J 4 bases, with 10 bases left between them. There are 13 residues in the CDR3.

This sequence joins TRBV12-3 or TRBV12-4 and TRBJ1-1; no definite D call. V was clipped by 10 bases and J by 0 bases, with 12 bases between them. The length of the CDR3 is 13 residues. The CDR3 bases are TGTGCCAACTCAGCGAGAATGAACACTGAAGCTTTCTTT. This encodes CANSARMNTEAFF.

This sequence joins TRBV10-3 and TRBJ1-4; maybe TRBD1 (6 bases). V lost 6 bases and J lost 0, with 14 bases in between. This CDR3 contains 16 residues. Germline-derived CDR1 and CDR2 are ENHRY and SYGVKD. CDR3 nucleotides: TGTGCCATCAGCGGACAGCGCCTCACAACTAATGAAAAACTGTTTTTT. It is translated as CAISGQRLTTNEKLFF.

The chain is built from TRBV19 and TRBJ1-1; no reliable D call. The length of the CDR3 is 12 residues. Trimming stripped 5 bases from V and 9 bases from J, with 13 bases between. Germline V gene lookup returns CDR1 LNHDA and CDR2 SQIVND (reference sequence). The CDR3 spells CASSVSAAKAFF. The CDR3 DNA is TGTGCCAGTAGTGTTTCAGCGGCGAAAGCTTTCTTT.

The rearrangement links TRBV5-1 to TRBJ2-1; 7 bases agree with TRBD1. Germline loops: CDR1 SGHRS, CDR2 YFSETQ. The CDR3 consists of 16 residues. Losses at the gene ends were 3 bases for V and 4 bases for J; bases not matched to a gene: 10. In DNA form, the CDR3 reads TGCGCCAGCAGCTCTGGGGGTGGGACAGTTTACAATGAGCAGTTCTTC. Amino acid sequence: CASSSGGGTVYNEQFF.

The chain has TRBV4-1 and TRBJ2-7; 8 bases are shared with TRBD2. After removal of 0 bases from V and 0 bases from J, the junction contained 7 bases not matched to a gene. This CDR3 has 17 residues. The germline CDR1 and CDR2 sequences are MGHRA and YSYEKL. The CDR3 loop is CASSQDNFSGSSYEQYF. As DNA, the CDR3 is TGCGCCAGCAGCCAAGATAACTTCAGCGGGAGCTCCTACGAGCAGTACTTC.

In its sample, this clone was seen once. This chain connects TRBV25-1 to TRBJ2-7, with D hard to call. Trimming pared 3 bases from V and 2 bases from J, leaving 5 bases between. CDR3 length equals 12 residues. Looked up from germline, CDR1 is MGHDK and CDR2 is SYGVNS. The CDR3 region is CASSDLAYEQYF. DNA for the CDR3: TGTGCCAGCAGTGATCTAGCCTACGAGCAGTACTTC.

The chain couples TRBV18 to TRBJ1-1, with 7 bases that match TRBD1. With 0 bases clipped from V and 7 bases from J, the junction kept 8 bases outside the gene matches. This CDR3 has 15 residues. CDR1 is KGHSH, CDR2 LQKENI, per germline. In DNA, the CDR3 is TGTGCCAGCTCACCACCGCGAGGGGGCGATAATGAAGCTTTCTTT. This codes for CASSPPRGGDNEAFF.

This chain joins TRBV28 and TRBJ1-1; TRBD1 matches 7 bases. The V and J ends lost 6 bases and 10 bases, in that order; junction bases with no gene match: 17. Germline assignment: CDR1 MDHEN and CDR2 SYDVKM. The CDR3 loop spans 15 amino acids. The DNA of the CDR3 is TGTGCCAGCAGATTGGGTATAGGAAACCAGGGGGGAGCTTTCTTT. It specifies CASRLGIGNQGGAFF. The whole variable domain, filled in from reference TRBV28 and TRBJ1-1, reads DVKVTQSSRYLVKRTGEKVFLECVQDMDHENMFWYRQDPGLGLRLIYFSYDVKMKEKGDIPEGYSVSREKKERFSLILESASTNQTSMYLCASRLGIGNQGGAFFGQGTRLTVV.

The rearrangement links TRBV24-1 to TRBJ2-6; D is ambiguous. V was cut by 1 base and J by 0 bases, with 6 bases left in between. The germline CDR1 and CDR2 sequences are KGHDR and SFDVKD. The CDR3 sequence is 16 residues long. Written as DNA, the CDR3 is TGTGCCACCAGTGATTTCAGGCGCTCTGGGGCCAACGTCCTGACTTTC. The encoded protein is CATSDFRRSGANVLTF.

V usage is TRBV24-1 and J usage is TRBJ2-1; TRBD2 matches at 12 bases. Germline lookup yields CDR1 KGHDR and CDR2 SFDVKD. V was pared by 4 bases and J by 8 bases, with 8 bases of the junction left unmatched. The CDR3 is 16 amino acids. The CDR3 loop is CATSDLLAGGLDEQFF. For the CDR3, the DNA is TGTGCCACCAGTGACTTACTAGCGGGAGGTTTGGATGAGCAGTTCTTC.

The CDR3 reads CASSFPGGGELFF. For the CDR3, the DNA is TGTGCCAGCAGCTTTCCCGGTGGCGGGGAGCTGTTTTTT. V is TRBV7-2 and J is TRBJ2-2; D unresolved. Germline V gene sequence: CDR1 SGHTA, CDR2 FQGNSA. V lost 3 bases and J 7 bases, leaving 9 bases between the germline ends. The CDR3 is 13 amino acids.

The rearrangement uses TRBV5-6 and TRBJ2-7; D possibly corresponds to TRBD1 (5 bases). The CDR3 is 13 residues long. Germline CDR1 is SGHDT and CDR2 is YYEEEE. V was trimmed by 4 bases and J by 4 bases, leaving 12 bases between them. CDR3 DNA: TGTGCCAGCAGCCCGACAGATTCTTACGAGCAGTACGTC. It codes for CASSPTDSYEQYV.